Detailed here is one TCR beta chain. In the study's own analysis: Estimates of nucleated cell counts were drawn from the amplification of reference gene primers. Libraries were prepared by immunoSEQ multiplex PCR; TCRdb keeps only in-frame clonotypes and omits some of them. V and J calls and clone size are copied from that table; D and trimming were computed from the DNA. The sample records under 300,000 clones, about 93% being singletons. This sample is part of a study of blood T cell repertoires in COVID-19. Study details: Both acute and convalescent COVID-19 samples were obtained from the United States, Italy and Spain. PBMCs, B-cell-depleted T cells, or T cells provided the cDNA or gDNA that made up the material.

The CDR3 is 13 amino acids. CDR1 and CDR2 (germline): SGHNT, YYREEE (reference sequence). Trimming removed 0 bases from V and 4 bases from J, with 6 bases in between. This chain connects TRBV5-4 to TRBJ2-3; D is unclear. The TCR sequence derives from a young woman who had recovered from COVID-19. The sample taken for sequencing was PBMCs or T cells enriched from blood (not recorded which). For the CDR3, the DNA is TGTGCCAGCAGCTTGGCAACTCCAGATACGCAGTATTTT. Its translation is CASSLATPDTQYF.